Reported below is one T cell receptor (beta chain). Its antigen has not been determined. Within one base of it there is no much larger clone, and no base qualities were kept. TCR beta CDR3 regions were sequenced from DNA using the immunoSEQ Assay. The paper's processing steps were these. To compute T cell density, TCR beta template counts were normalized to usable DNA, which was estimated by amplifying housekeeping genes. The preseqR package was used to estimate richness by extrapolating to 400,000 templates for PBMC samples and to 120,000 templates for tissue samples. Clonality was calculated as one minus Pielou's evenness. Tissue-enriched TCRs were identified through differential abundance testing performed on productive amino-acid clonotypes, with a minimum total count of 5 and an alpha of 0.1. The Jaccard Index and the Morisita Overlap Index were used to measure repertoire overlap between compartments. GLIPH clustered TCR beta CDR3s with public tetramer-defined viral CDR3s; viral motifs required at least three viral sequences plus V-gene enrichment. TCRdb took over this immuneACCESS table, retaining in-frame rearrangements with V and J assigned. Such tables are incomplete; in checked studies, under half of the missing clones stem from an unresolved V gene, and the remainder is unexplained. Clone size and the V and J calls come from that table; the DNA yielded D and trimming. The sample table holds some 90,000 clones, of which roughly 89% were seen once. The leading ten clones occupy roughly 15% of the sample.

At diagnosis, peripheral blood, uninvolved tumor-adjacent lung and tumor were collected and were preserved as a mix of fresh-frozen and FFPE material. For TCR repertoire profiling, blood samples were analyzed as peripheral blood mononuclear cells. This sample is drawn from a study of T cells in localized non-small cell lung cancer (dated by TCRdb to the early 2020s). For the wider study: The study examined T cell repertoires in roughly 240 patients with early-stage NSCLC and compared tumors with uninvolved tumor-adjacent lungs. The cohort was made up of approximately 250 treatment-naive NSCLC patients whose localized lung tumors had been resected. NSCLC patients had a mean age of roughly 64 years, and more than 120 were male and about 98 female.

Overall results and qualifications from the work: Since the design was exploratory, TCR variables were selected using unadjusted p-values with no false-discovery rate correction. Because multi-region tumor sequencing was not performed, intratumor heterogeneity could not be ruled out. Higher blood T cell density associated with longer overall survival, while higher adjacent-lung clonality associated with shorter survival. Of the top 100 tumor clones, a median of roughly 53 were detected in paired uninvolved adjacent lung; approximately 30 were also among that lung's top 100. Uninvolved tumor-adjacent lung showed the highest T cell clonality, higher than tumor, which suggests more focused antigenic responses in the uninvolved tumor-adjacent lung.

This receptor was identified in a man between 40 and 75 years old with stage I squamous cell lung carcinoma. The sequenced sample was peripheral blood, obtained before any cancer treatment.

The encoded CDR3 is CASSPRGGLDEAFF. The DNA sequence is given as TGTGCCAGCAGCCCGAGGGGGGGACTAGATGAAGCTTTCTTT. In this chain, TRBV28 is recombined with TRBJ1-1; TRBD1 could be the D gene, as 6 bases match. As encoded in the germline V gene, CDR1 is MDHEN while CDR2 is SYDVKM. V gives up 6 bases and J gives up 7 bases, and the segment between their germline ends measures 18 bases. Counted from cysteine to phenylalanine, this CDR3 has 14 amino acids. This entry keeps only the CDR3 DNA: 42 bases, framed from base 1.